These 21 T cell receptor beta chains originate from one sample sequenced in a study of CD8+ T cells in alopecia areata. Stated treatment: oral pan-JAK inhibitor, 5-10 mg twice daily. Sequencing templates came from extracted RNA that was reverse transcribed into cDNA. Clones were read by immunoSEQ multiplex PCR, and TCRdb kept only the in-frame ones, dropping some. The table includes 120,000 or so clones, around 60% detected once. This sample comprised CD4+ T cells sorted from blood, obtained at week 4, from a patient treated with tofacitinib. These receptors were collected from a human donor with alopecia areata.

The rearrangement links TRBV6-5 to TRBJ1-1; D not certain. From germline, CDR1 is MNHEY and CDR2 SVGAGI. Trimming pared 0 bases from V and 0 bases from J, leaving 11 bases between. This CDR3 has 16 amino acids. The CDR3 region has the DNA TGTGCCAGCAGTTACTCCCGTGGACCCATGAACACTGAAGCTTTCTTT. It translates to CASSYSRGPMNTEAFF.

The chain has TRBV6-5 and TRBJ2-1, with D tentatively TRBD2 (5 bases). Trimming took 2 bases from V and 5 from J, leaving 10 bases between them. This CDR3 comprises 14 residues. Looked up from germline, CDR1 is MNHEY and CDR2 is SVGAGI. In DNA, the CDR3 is TGTGCCAGCAGTTACCGGACTGTTAACAATGAGCAGTTCTTC. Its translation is CASSYRTVNNEQFF.

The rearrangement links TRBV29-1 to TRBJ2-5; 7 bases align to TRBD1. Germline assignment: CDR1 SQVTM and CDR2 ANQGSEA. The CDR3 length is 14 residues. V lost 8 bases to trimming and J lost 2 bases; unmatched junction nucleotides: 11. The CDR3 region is CSTTGTALQETQYF. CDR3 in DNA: TGCAGCACTACCGGGACAGCTCTGCAAGAGACCCAGTACTTC.

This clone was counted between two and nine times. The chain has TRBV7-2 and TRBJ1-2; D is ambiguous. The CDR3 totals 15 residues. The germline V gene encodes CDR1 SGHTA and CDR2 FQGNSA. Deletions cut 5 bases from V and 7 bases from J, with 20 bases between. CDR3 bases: TGTGCCAGCAGCCCGAACACCCTCCCGGGCTTTGGCTACACCTTC. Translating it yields CASSPNTLPGFGYTF.

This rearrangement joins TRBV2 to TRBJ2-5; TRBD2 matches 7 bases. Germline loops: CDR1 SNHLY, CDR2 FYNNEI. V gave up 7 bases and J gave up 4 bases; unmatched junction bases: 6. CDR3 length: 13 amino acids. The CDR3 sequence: CASNPTSSETQYF. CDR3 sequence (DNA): TGTGCCAGCAACCCGACTAGCTCAGAGACCCAGTACTTC.

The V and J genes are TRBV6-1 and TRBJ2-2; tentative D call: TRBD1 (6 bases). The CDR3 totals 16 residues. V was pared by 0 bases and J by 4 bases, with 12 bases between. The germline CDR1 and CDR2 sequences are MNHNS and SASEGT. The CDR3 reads CASSEARTAFTGELFF. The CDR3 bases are TGTGCCAGCAGTGAAGCTCGGACAGCCTTCACCGGGGAGCTGTTTTTT.

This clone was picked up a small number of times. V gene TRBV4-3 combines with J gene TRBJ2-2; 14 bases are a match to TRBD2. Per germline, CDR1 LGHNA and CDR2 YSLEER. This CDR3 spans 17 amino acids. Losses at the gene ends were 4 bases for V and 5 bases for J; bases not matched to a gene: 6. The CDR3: CASSLGLAGVLTGELFF. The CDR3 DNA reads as TGCGCCAGCAGCCTGGGACTAGCGGGAGTGCTGACCGGGGAGCTGTTTTTT.

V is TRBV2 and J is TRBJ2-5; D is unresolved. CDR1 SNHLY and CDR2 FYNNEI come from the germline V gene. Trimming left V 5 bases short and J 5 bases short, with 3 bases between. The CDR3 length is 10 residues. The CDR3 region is CASSLETQYF. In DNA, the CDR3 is TGTGCCAGCAGTTTGGAGACCCAGTACTTC.

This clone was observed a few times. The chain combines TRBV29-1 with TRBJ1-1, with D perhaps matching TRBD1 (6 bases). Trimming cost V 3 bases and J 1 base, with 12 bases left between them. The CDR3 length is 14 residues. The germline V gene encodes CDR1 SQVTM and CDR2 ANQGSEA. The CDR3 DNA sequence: TGCAGCGTTGACCTACGGACAGCGAACACTGAAGCTTTCTTT. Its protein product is CSVDLRTANTEAFF.

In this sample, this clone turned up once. CDR3 in DNA: TGCAGCGTTGAGACCGGGACAGGGGACAATGAGCAGTTCTTC. Translation gives CSVETGTGDNEQFF. The rearrangement uses TRBV29-1 and TRBJ2-1, with 10 positions matching TRBD1. The junction had 4 bases not matched to a gene; V was cut back by 3 bases and J by 5 bases. The germline V gene has CDR1 SQVTM and CDR2 ANQGSEA. The CDR3 contains 14 residues.

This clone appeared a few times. CDR3 nucleotides: TGCGCCAGCAGCCAGTCGCCGGGACTAGCGGTTAACAATGAGCAGTTCTTC. Amino acid sequence: CASSQSPGLAVNNEQFF. The chain is built from TRBV4-1 and TRBJ2-1, with 11 bases lining up with TRBD2. The V and J ends lost 3 bases and 5 bases, in that order; junction bases with no gene match: 9. The CDR3 runs to 17 residues. The germline V gene encodes CDR1 MGHRA and CDR2 YSYEKL.

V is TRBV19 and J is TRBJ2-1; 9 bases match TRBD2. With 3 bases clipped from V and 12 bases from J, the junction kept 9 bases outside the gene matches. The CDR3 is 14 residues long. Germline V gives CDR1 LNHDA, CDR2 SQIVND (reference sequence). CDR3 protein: CASSIGGRASRQFF. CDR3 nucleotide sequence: TGTGCCAGTAGTATCGGCGGGAGGGCGAGTCGGCAGTTCTTC.

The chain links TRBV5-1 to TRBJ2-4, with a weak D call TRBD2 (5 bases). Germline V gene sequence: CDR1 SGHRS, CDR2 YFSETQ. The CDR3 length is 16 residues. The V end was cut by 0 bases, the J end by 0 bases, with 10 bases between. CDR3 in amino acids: CASSLGGALAKNIQYF. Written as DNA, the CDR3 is TGCGCCAGCAGCTTGGGGGGAGCCCTAGCCAAAAACATTCAGTACTTC.

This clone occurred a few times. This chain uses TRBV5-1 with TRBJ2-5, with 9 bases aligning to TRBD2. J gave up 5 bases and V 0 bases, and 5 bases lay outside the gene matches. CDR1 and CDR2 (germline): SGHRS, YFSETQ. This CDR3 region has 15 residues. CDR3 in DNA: TGCGCCAGCAGCTTGGGTCTAGCGGGGACCGAGACCCAGTACTTC. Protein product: CASSLGLAGTETQYF.

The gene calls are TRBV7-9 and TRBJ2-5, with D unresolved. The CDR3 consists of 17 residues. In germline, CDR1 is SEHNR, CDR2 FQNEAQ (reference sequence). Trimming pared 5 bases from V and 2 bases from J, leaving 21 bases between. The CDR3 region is CASSPRSPRLTQETQYF. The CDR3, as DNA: TGTGCCAGCAGCCCACGATCGCCTAGACTCACTCAAGAGACCCAGTACTTC.

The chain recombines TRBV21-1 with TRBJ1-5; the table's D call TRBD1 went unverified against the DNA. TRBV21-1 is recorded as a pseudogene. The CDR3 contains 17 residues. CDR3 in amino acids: CASSKCWTGAFYQPQHF. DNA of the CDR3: TGTGCCAGCAGCAAATGTTGGACAGGAGCTTTTTATCAGCCCCAGCATTTT.

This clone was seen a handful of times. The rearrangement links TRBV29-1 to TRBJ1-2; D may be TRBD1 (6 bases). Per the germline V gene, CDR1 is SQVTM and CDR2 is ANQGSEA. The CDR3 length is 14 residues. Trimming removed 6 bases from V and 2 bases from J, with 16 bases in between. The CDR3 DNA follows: TGCAGCGTCGATAACAGGGAAGAGAACTATGGCTACACCTTC. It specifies CSVDNREENYGYTF. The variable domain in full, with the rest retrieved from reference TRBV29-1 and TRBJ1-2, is SAVISQKPSRDICQRGTSLTIQCQVDSQVTMMFWYRQQPGQSLTLIATANQGSEATYESGFVIDKFPISRPNLTFSTLTVSNMSPEDSSIYLCSVDNREENYGYTFGSGTRLTVV.

CDR3 loop: CASSAYRVDYEQYF. In DNA, the CDR3 is TGCGCCAGCAGCGCCTACAGGGTGGACTACGAGCAGTACTTC. This chain links TRBV5-1 with TRBJ2-7, with D tentatively TRBD1 (6 bases). Trimming took 4 bases from V and 3 from J, leaving 14 bases between them. Germline V gene sequence: CDR1 SGHRS, CDR2 YFSETQ. This CDR3 is built from 14 residues.

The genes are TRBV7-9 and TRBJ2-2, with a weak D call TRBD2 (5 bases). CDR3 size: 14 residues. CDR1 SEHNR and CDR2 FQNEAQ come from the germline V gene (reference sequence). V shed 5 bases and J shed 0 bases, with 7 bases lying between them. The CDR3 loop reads CASSALANTGELFF. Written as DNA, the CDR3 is TGTGCCAGCAGCGCACTAGCGAACACCGGGGAGCTGTTTTTT.

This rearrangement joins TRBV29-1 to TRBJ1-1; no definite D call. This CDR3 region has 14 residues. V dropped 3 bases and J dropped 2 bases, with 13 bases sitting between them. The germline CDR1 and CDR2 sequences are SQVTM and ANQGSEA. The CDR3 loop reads CSVERRLANTEAFF. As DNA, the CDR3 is TGCAGCGTTGAGCGGCGTTTGGCCAACACTGAAGCTTTCTTT.

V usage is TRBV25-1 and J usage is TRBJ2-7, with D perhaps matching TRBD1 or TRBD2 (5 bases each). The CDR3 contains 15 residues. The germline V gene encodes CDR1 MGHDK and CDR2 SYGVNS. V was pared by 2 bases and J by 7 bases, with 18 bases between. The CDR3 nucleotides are TGTGCCAGCAGTGAAGGACGGGACCCTCGATGGGAGCAGTACTTC. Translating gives CASSEGRDPRWEQYF.